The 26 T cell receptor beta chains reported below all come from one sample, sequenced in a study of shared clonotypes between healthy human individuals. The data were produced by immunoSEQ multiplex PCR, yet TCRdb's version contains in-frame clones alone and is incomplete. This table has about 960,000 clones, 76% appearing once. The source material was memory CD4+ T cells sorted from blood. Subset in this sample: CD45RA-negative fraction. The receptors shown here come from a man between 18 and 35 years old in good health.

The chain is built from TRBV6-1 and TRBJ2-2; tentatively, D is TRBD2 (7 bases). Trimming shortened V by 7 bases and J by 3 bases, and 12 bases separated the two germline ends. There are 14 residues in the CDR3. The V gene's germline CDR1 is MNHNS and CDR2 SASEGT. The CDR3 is CASTGGGYTGELFF. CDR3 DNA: TGTGCCAGCACTGGCGGGGGCTACACCGGGGAGCTGTTTTTT.

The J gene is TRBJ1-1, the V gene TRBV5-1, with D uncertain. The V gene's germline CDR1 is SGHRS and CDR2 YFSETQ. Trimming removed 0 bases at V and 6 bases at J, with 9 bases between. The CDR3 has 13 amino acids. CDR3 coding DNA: TGCGCCAGCAGCTTGGGGCAGGACGCTGAAGCTTTCTTT. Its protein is CASSLGQDAEAFF.

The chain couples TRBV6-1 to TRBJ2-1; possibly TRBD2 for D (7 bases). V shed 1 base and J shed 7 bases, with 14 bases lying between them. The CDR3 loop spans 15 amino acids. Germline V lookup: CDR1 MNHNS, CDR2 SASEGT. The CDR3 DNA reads TGTGCCAGCAGTGAAGTGGCGGGGGCGTGGAATGAGCAGTTCTTC. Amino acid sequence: CASSEVAGAWNEQFF.

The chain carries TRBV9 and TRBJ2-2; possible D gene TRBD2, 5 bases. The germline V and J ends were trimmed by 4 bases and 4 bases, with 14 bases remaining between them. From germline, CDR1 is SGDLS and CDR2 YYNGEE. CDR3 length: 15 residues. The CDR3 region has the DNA TGTGCCAGCAGCCCAGGACTGCTGATCACCGGGGAGCTGTTTTTT. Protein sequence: CASSPGLLITGELFF.

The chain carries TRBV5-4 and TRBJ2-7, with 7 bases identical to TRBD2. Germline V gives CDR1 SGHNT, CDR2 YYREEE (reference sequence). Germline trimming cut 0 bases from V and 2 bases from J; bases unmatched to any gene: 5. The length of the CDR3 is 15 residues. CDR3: CASSLGGAGAYEQYF. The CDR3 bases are TGTGCCAGCAGCTTGGGAGGGGCGGGGGCCTACGAGCAGTACTTC.

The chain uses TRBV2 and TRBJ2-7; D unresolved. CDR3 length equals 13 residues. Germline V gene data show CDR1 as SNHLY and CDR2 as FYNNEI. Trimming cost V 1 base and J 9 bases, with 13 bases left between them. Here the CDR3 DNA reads TGTGCCAGCAGTGAAGGAGTCTTCTCAGGGCAGTACTTC. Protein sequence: CASSEGVFSGQYF.

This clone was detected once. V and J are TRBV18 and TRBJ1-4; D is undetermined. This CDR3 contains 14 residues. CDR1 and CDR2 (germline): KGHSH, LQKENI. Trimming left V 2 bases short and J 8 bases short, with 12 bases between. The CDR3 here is CASSPSAAREKLFF. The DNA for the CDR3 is TGTGCCAGCTCACCATCGGCCGCGAGGGAAAAACTGTTTTTT. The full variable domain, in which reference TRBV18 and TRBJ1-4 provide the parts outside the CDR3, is NAGVMQNPRHLVRRRGQEARLRCSPMKGHSHVYWYRQLPEEGLKFMVYLQKENIIDESGMPKERFSAEFPKEGPSILRIQQVVRGDSAAYFCASSPSAAREKLFFGSGTQLSVL.

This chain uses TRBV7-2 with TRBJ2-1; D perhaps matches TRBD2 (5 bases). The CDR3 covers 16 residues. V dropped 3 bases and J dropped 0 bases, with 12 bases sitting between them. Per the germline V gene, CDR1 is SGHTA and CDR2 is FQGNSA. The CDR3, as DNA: TGTGCCAGCAGCTTGGCGGGTTCCAGCTCCTACAATGAGCAGTTCTTC. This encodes CASSLAGSSSYNEQFF.

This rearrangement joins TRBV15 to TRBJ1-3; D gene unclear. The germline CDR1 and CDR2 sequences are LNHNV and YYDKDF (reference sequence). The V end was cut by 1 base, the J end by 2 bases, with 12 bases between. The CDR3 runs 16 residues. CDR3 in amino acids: CATSRGLAAAGNTIYF. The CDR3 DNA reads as TGTGCCACCAGCAGAGGCTTGGCTGCAGCTGGAAACACCATATATTTT.

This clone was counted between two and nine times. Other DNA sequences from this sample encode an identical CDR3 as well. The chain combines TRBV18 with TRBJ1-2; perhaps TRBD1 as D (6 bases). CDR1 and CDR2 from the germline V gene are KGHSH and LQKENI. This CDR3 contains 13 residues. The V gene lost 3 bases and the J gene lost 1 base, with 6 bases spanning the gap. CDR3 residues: CASSPDSNYGYTF. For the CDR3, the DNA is TGTGCCAGCTCACCGGACAGTAACTATGGCTACACCTTC.

CDR3 sequence: CASSQPVFGQNTEAFF. Written as DNA, the CDR3 is TGTGCCAGCAGTCAACCGGTATTTGGGCAGAACACTGAAGCTTTCTTT. V usage is TRBV28 and J usage is TRBJ1-1; no reliable D call. The V and J ends lost 5 bases and 1 base respectively, with 17 bases between them. Per germline, CDR1 MDHEN and CDR2 SYDVKM. The CDR3 has 16 residues.

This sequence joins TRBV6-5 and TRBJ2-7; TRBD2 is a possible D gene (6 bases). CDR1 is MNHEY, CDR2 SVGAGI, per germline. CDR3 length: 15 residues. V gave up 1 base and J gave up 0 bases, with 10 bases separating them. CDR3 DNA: TGTGCCAGCAGTTACTGGCGGGGAACCTCCTACGAGCAGTACTTC. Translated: CASSYWRGTSYEQYF.

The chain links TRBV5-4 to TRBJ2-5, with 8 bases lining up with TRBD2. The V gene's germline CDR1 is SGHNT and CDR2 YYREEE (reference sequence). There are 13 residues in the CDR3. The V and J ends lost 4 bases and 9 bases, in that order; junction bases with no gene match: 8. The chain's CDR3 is CASSPPGGGSQYF. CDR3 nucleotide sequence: TGTGCCAGCAGCCCCCCCGGGGGGGGTTCCCAGTACTTC.

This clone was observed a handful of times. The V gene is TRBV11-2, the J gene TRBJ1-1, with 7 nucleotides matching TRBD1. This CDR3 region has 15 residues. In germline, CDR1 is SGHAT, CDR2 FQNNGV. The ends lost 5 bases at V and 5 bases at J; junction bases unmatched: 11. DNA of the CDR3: TGTGCCAGCAGCCATAACAGGGGTGAGAGGACTGAAGCTTTCTTT. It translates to CASSHNRGERTEAFF.

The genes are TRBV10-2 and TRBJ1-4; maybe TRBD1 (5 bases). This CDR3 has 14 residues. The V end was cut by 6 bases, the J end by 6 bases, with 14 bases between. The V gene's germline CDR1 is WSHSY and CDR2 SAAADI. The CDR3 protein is CASRAGTSYEKLFF. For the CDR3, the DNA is TGCGCCAGCAGGGCCGGGACTTCTTATGAAAAACTGTTTTTT.

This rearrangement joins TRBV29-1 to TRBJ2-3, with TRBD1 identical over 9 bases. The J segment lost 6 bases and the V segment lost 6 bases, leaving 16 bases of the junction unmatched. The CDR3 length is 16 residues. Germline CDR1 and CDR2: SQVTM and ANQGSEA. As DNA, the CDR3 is TGCAGCGTCCACCGAGGAGGGACAGGGATGGGGGATACGCAGTATTTT. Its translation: CSVHRGGTGMGDTQYF.

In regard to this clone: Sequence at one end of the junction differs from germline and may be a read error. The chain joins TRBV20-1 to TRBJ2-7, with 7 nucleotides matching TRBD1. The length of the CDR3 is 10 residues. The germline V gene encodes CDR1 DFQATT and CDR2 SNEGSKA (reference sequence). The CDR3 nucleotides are TGCAGTGCGCGACGATCGGACAGGTTCTTC. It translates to CSARRSDRFF.

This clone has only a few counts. In DNA, the CDR3 is TGTGCCAGCTCCCCCTTGAGGGGCGGCAACTCTGGAAACACCATATATTTT. Amino acid sequence: CASSPLRGGNSGNTIYF. The J gene is TRBJ1-3, the V gene TRBV28; D possibly corresponds to TRBD1 (5 bases). Deletions cut 8 bases from V and 0 bases from J, with 20 bases between. CDR1 is MDHEN and CDR2 is SYDVKM in the germline V gene. The CDR3 is 17 residues long.

DNA of the CDR3: TGTGCCAGCAGCCCATCCGGGACAGGACCCTATGGCTACACCTTC. Translating gives CASSPSGTGPYGYTF. V is TRBV11-2 and J is TRBJ1-2; TRBD1 agrees at 8 bases. CDR1 is SGHAT, CDR2 FQNNGV, per germline. The CDR3 is made up of 15 amino acids. Trimming took 5 bases from V and 4 from J; bases not matched to a gene: 9. Full variable domain (remainder filled in from reference TRBV11-2 and TRBJ1-2): EAGVAQSPRYKIIEKRQSVAFWCNPISGHATLYWYQQILGQGPKLLIQFQNNGVVDDSQLPKDRFSAERLKGVDSTLKIQPAKLEDSAVYLCASSPSGTGPYGYTFGSGTRLTVV.

CDR3 region: CASSLFPGQGNNEQFF. The DNA of the CDR3 is TGTGCCAGCAGCTTATTTCCGGGACAGGGTAATAATGAGCAGTTCTTC. The V call is TRBV5-6, the J call TRBJ2-1; 9 bases line up with TRBD1. Germline CDR1 is SGHDT and CDR2 is YYEEEE. The junction had 10 bases not matched to a gene; V was cut back by 2 bases and J by 7 bases. This CDR3 contains 16 residues.

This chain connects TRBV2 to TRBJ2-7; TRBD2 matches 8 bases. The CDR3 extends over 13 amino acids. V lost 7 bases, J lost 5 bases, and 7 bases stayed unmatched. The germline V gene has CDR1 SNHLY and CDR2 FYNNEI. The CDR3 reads CASTFRGGNEQYF. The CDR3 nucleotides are TGTGCCAGCACCTTCCGGGGGGGGAACGAGCAGTACTTC.

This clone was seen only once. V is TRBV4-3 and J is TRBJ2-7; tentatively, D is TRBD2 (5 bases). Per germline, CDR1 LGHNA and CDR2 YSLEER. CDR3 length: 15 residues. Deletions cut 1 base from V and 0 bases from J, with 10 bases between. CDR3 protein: CASSQASTSSYEQYF. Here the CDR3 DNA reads TGCGCCAGCAGCCAAGCTTCAACTAGCTCCTACGAGCAGTACTTC.

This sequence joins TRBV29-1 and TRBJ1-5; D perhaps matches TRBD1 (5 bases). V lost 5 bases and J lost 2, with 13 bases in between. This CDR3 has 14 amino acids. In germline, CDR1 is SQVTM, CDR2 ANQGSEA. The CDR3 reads CSVTRGEGNQPQHF. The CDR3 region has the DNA TGCAGCGTTACGAGGGGAGAGGGCAATCAGCCCCAGCATTTT. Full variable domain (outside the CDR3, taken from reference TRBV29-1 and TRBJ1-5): SAVISQKPSRDICQRGTSLTIQCQVDSQVTMMFWYRQQPGQSLTLIATANQGSEATYESGFVIDKFPISRPNLTFSTLTVSNMSPEDSSIYLCSVTRGEGNQPQHFGDGTRLSIL.

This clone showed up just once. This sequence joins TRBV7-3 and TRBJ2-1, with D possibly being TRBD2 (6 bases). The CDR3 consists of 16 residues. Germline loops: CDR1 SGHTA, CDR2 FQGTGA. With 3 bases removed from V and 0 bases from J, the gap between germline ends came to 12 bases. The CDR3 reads CASSFWRGTSYNEQFF. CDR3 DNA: TGTGCCAGCAGCTTTTGGCGGGGAACCTCCTACAATGAGCAGTTCTTC.

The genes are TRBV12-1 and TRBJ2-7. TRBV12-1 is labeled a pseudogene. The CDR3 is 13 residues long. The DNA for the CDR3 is TGTGCCAGCAGTTACGCCCGTGGGTGCGAGCAGTACTTC. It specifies CASSYARGCEQYF.

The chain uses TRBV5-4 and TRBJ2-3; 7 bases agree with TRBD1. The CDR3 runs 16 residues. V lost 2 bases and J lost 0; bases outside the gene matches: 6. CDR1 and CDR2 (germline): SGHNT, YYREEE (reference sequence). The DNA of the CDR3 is TGTGCCAGCAGCTTCGACAGGGTTGCGAGCACAGATACGCAGTATTTT. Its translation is CASSFDRVASTDTQYF.